These 30 T cell receptor beta chains were all obtained from the same sample, sequenced in a study of beta chain features in type 1 diabetes. These receptors have no known antigen. Study-wide results and limits: For Type 1 diabetes patients, all four CD4+ subsets carried TCRB CDR3s that were moderately but significantly shorter.

The entirety of the isolated RNA underwent reverse transcription, so expressed TCRB transcripts were sequenced. Produced via immunoSEQ multiplex PCR; TCRdb's table is partial and in-frame only. The sample consists of 93,000 or so clones, 25% to 35% of them appearing once. The specimen was central memory CD4+ T cells from blood. These TCRs come from a woman aged 18-30 years with type 1 diabetes.

V and J are TRBV7-7 and TRBJ2-1; the D gene is possibly TRBD2 (5 bases). Germline V gene sequence: CDR1 SSHAT, CDR2 FNYEAQ (reference sequence). With 5 bases removed from V and 4 bases from J, the gap between germline ends came to 15 bases. This CDR3 spans 15 amino acids. The CDR3 is CASSPQLAQYNEQFF. The CDR3 DNA follows: TGTGCCAGCAGCCCGCAATTAGCGCAATACAATGAGCAGTTCTTC.

This clone was found a few times. This sample also contains other DNA sequences that code for the same CDR3. The chain joins TRBV28 to TRBJ1-1; D not resolved. Trimming shortened V by 2 bases and J by 1 base, and 8 bases separated the two germline ends. Per the germline V gene, CDR1 is MDHEN and CDR2 is SYDVKM. The CDR3 extends over 14 amino acids. DNA for the CDR3: TGTGCCAGCAGTTTACCGAGGAGGAACACTGAAGCTTTCTTT. This codes for CASSLPRRNTEAFF.

The sample holds a few counts of this clone. This chain connects TRBV7-6 to TRBJ2-4, with a tentative D call TRBD1 (6 bases). The CDR3 is 14 amino acids. Trimming stripped 6 bases from V and 8 bases from J, with 17 bases between. Germline CDR1 and CDR2: SGHVS and FNYEAQ. The chain's CDR3 is CASSLTGQSDIQYF. The CDR3 region has the DNA TGTGCCAGCAGTCTTACAGGGCAGTCGGACATTCAGTACTTC.

The V and J genes are TRBV10-3 and TRBJ1-5; D not certain. CDR3 length: 14 amino acids. Germline CDR1 and CDR2: ENHRY and SYGVKD. Trimming cost V 8 bases and J 0 bases, with 11 bases left between them. This CDR3 is CAIGGSDSNQPQHF. CDR3 nucleotides: TGTGCCATCGGCGGATCCGATAGCAATCAGCCCCAGCATTTT.

The J gene is TRBJ2-1, the V gene TRBV4-3; 7 positions agree with TRBD2. CDR3 length: 16 residues. V was pared by 0 bases and J by 2 bases, with 4 bases of the junction left unmatched. Germline values: CDR1 LGHNA, CDR2 YSLEER. CDR3 amino acids: CASSQDLTSAYNEQFF. The CDR3 coding sequence is TGCGCCAGCAGCCAAGATCTAACTAGCGCCTACAATGAGCAGTTCTTC.

The gene calls are TRBV6-6 and TRBJ1-5, with TRBD1 identical over 9 bases. The CDR3 runs 16 residues. J lost 1 base, V lost 6 bases, and 7 bases had no gene match. Germline V gene data show CDR1 as MNHNY and CDR2 as SVGAGI (reference sequence). The CDR3 nucleotides read TGTGCCAGCAGCCCAACGACAGGGGGAAGCAATCAGCCCCAGCATTTT. Its protein is CASSPTTGGSNQPQHF.

This clone was picked up a small number of times. This chain links TRBV7-8 with TRBJ2-6; D call uncertain. The CDR3 spans 15 residues. The ends were cut back, 5 bases at V and 1 base at J, with 9 bases in the middle. CDR1 and CDR2 from the germline V gene are SGHVS and FQNEAQ. The DNA of the CDR3 is TGTGCCAGCAGCCCTCAGTGGTCTGGGGCCAACGTCCTGACTTTC. Translating it yields CASSPQWSGANVLTF.

The V call is TRBV28, the J call TRBJ1-2; 7 bases are a match to TRBD1. The CDR3 spans 17 residues. J gave up 5 bases and V 5 bases, and 17 bases lay outside the gene matches. CDR1 MDHEN and CDR2 SYDVKM come from the germline V gene. The CDR3, as DNA: TGTGCCAGCAGTGAAGGGGGCGCATCCGGAGGAGGTTATGGCTACACCTTC. Encoded protein: CASSEGGASGGGYGYTF.

The count of this clone is one. This chain joins TRBV5-6 and TRBJ2-5; D is ambiguous. Germline CDR1 SGHDT, CDR2 YYEEEE. CDR3 length: 14 amino acids. Trimming removed 6 bases at V and 0 bases at J, with 12 bases between. CDR3 region: CASTPSDYQETQYF. The CDR3 DNA is TGTGCCAGCACCCCCTCCGACTACCAAGAGACCCAGTACTTC.

The J gene is TRBJ2-5, the V gene TRBV5-4, with 8 bases lining up with TRBD2. This CDR3 has 14 residues. Germline V gene lookup returns CDR1 SGHNT and CDR2 YYREEE (reference sequence). After removal of 5 bases from V and 4 bases from J, the junction contained 7 bases not matched to a gene. This CDR3 is CASSSRGGGETQYF. The DNA for the CDR3 is TGTGCCAGCAGTTCCCGGGGGGGAGGAGAGACCCAGTACTTC.

This sequence joins TRBV30 and TRBJ1-6; 10 nucleotides align to TRBD1. V lost 3 bases to trimming and J lost 4 bases; unmatched junction nucleotides: 3. The CDR3 is 15 residues long. Per germline, CDR1 GTSNPN and CDR2 SVGIG (reference sequence). CDR3 protein: CAWRTGGDYNSPLHF. CDR3 coding DNA: TGTGCCTGGAGGACAGGGGGCGATTATAATTCACCCCTCCACTTT.

The chain recombines TRBV19 with TRBJ2-3; the D gene is possibly TRBD2 (5 bases). Trimming took off 4 bases at V and 6 bases at J, with 17 bases between the two ends. In germline, CDR1 is LNHDA, CDR2 SQIVND (reference sequence). The length of the CDR3 is 15 residues. CDR3 residues: CASSRRRDVPDTQYF. The CDR3 nucleotides read TGTGCCAGTAGTAGGAGACGGGATGTCCCGGATACGCAGTATTTT.

This chain uses TRBV30 with TRBJ2-1; 8 bases agree with TRBD2. CDR1 and CDR2 (germline): GTSNPN, SVGIG (reference sequence). This CDR3 spans 14 amino acids. CDR3 DNA: TGTGCTCATGCGGGAGGAGGTTCCGGTGGTGAGCAGTTCTTC. This gives the protein CAHAGGGSGGEQFF.

This sequence joins TRBV30 and TRBJ1-6; no clear D. The length of the CDR3 is 16 residues. V was shortened by 5 bases and J by 5 bases, with 19 bases between the two germline ends. The V gene's germline CDR1 is GTSNPN and CDR2 SVGIG (reference sequence). The CDR3 protein is CAWLGAGTLNNSPLHF. CDR3 DNA sequence: TGTGCCTGGCTAGGCGCGGGAACACTTAATAATTCACCCCTCCACTTT.

This chain uses TRBV2 with TRBJ1-2; 8 bases are a match to TRBD1. V trimming: 3 bases; J trimming: 6 bases; junction bases outside the gene matches: 3. This CDR3 has 13 residues. CDR1 SNHLY and CDR2 FYNNEI come from the germline V gene. The CDR3 DNA reads TGTGCCAGCAGTGATAGGACAGGGAATGGCTACACCTTC. It codes for CASSDRTGNGYTF.

This clone came up a few times. The chain links TRBV7-9 to TRBJ2-2, with unresolved D. This CDR3 comprises 13 residues. V was clipped by 2 bases and J by 4 bases, with 5 bases between them. Germline V gene lookup returns CDR1 SEHNR and CDR2 FQNEAQ (reference sequence). The CDR3 bases are TGTGCCAGCAGCTTACCCTTCACCGGGGAGCTGTTTTTT. This encodes CASSLPFTGELFF.

The genes are TRBV5-1 and TRBJ1-1; 7 bases are shared with TRBD1. The germline V gene has CDR1 SGHRS and CDR2 YFSETQ. With 3 bases clipped from V and 6 bases from J, the junction kept 11 bases outside the gene matches. This CDR3 is built from 15 residues. The CDR3 spells CASSSAGGGTAEAFF. In nucleotides, the CDR3 is TGCGCCAGCAGCTCGGCCGGAGGGGGCACTGCTGAAGCTTTCTTT. Full variable domain (missing parts from reference TRBV5-1 and TRBJ1-1): KAGVTQTPRYLIKTRGQQVTLSCSPISGHRSVSWYQQTPGQGLQFLFEYFSETQRNKGNFPGRFSGRQFSNSRSEMNVSTLELGDSALYLCASSSAGGGTAEAFFGQGTRLTVV.

This clone was counted only a few times. CDR3 protein: CASSDRSNYEQYV. The CDR3 nucleotides are TGTGCCAGCAGTGACCGCTCGAACTACGAGCAGTACGTC. V usage is TRBV6-1 and J usage is TRBJ2-7; D gene unclear. The V gene's germline CDR1 is MNHNS and CDR2 SASEGT. The CDR3 is 13 amino acids. The V gene lost 3 bases and the J gene lost 3 bases, with 9 bases spanning the gap.

The chain recombines TRBV4-1 with TRBJ2-1, with D possibly TRBD2 on 6 matching bases. CDR3 length: 16 residues. V was trimmed by 3 bases and J by 0 bases, leaving 12 bases between them. Germline V gene lookup returns CDR1 MGHRA and CDR2 YSYEKL. The DNA of the CDR3 is TGCGCCAGCAGCCAGGAGCGGGCTCCCTCCTACAATGAGCAGTTCTTC. It yields the protein CASSQERAPSYNEQFF.

This clone was observed a few times. The rearrangement joins TRBV11-2 to TRBJ2-3, with 9 bases fitting TRBD1. Germline V gene data show CDR1 as SGHAT and CDR2 as FQNNGV. The CDR3 runs 15 residues. The V and J ends lost 5 bases and 2 bases, in that order; junction bases with no gene match: 5. CDR3 region: CASSRGQGFTDTQYF. In nucleotides, the CDR3 is TGTGCCAGCAGCCGCGGACAGGGGTTCACAGATACGCAGTATTTT.

J is TRBJ1-2 and V is TRBV10-3, with D hard to call. Germline CDR1 is ENHRY and CDR2 is SYGVKD. CDR3 length: 15 amino acids. Trimming took 0 bases from V and 4 from J, leaving 12 bases between them. CDR3 protein: CAISESNSGSYGYTF. In nucleotides, the CDR3 is TGTGCCATCAGTGAGTCGAATTCGGGGTCCTATGGCTACACCTTC.

This clone came up a few times. The chain employs TRBV27 and TRBJ2-7; TRBD1 is a possible D gene (6 bases). Per germline, CDR1 MNHEY and CDR2 SMNVEV (reference sequence). Trimming removed 2 bases from V and 1 base from J, with 12 bases in between. The CDR3 has 15 residues. In DNA form, the CDR3 reads TGTGCCAGCAGTTTAGACAGGTCTCTATCCTACGAGCAGTACTTC. Translation gives CASSLDRSLSYEQYF.

There are a few counts of this clone. The V call is TRBV19, the J call TRBJ2-1; no firm D call. The germline gives CDR1 LNHDA, CDR2 SQIVND (reference sequence). Trimming cost V 1 base and J 4 bases, with 11 bases left between them. This CDR3 region has 15 residues. This CDR3 is CASSIGGPPYNEQFF. CDR3 coding DNA: TGTGCCAGTAGTATAGGTGGGCCGCCATACAATGAGCAGTTCTTC.

This clone turned up a few times. The rearrangement links TRBV5-1 to TRBJ1-5, with TRBD1 matching over 8 bases. Germline V lookup: CDR1 SGHRS, CDR2 YFSETQ. The CDR3 is 13 residues long. V shed 5 bases and J 4 bases; nucleotides not matched to a gene: 2. The CDR3 DNA is TGCGCCAGCAGAAGGGACAGGAATCAGCCCCAGCATTTT. It translates to CASRRDRNQPQHF.

V gene TRBV9 combines with J gene TRBJ1-1; the match to TRBD1 covers 8 bases. The CDR3 covers 14 residues. V shed 2 bases, J shed 4 bases, and the junction held 4 bases outside the gene matches. CDR1 is SGDLS, CDR2 YYNGEE, per germline. Written as DNA, the CDR3 is TGTGCCAGCAGCGTCGGACAGGGCGCCACTGAAGCTTTCTTT. It codes for CASSVGQGATEAFF.

Remarks on this clone: At one end, the junction sequence differs from germline, possibly due to a read error. The chain combines TRBV2 with TRBJ2-3; 7 nucleotides agree with TRBD2. Germline CDR1 is SNHLY and CDR2 is FYNNEI. This CDR3 region has 16 residues. The CDR3 spells CASSEGGLGFSDTQYF. As DNA, the CDR3 is TGTGCCAGCAGCGAAGGAGGACTAGGGTTCTCGGATACGCAGTATTTT.

The chain couples TRBV18 to TRBJ2-7, with 11 bases that match TRBD2. CDR3 length equals 18 residues. Losses at the gene ends were 1 base for V and 2 bases for J; bases not matched to a gene: 10. Germline assignment: CDR1 KGHSH and CDR2 LQKENI. CDR3 DNA: TGTGCCAGCTCACCACGAAACCTGGGACTAGCGGTTACCTACGAGCAGTACTTC. Amino acid sequence: CASSPRNLGLAVTYEQYF.

The V and J genes are TRBV5-1 and TRBJ2-5; D unresolved. Trimming removed 6 bases from V and 2 bases from J, with 11 bases in between. This CDR3 has 13 residues. Germline CDR1 and CDR2: SGHRS and YFSETQ. CDR3 protein: CASTSRLQETQYF. CDR3 DNA: TGCGCCAGCACCAGTCGTCTTCAAGAGACCCAGTACTTC.

This chain uses TRBV29-1 with TRBJ2-3, with a weak D call TRBD2 (5 bases). The CDR3 consists of 11 residues. Trimming pared 8 bases from V and 4 bases from J, leaving 10 bases between. Germline assignment: CDR1 SQVTM and CDR2 ANQGSEA. The CDR3 here is CSLEVADTQYF. CDR3 nucleotide sequence: TGCAGCTTGGAGGTCGCAGATACGCAGTATTTT.

The J gene is TRBJ1-5, the V gene TRBV2, with TRBD1 as a possible D gene (6 bases). V was shortened by 7 bases and J by 0 bases, with 13 bases between the two germline ends. The CDR3 length is 15 residues. Looked up from germline, CDR1 is SNHLY and CDR2 is FYNNEI. CDR3 sequence: CASNRDGASNQPQHF. CDR3 sequence (DNA): TGTGCCAGCAACAGGGACGGGGCTAGCAATCAGCCCCAGCATTTT.